The subject of this entry is one TCR beta chain. This clone's antigen is unknown. The record has no base qualities; no much larger clone is one base away. Genomic DNA was isolated from the sorted cells so that the TCRbeta CDR3 region could be sequenced. The immunoSEQ Assay was used to sequence the TCRbeta CDR3 regions. TCRdb retrieved this table from immuneACCESS and kept in-frame rearrangements only. Not all clones are present; in checked studies, unresolved V genes account for under half, and no reason is known for the remainder. For this sample the table gives about 110,000 clones, of which 91% were detected only once. The leading ten clones occupy roughly 1.2% of the sample. The trial excluded patients who had a history of autoimmune disease or were on systemic immunosuppression. In every dose cohort, peripheral blood was drawn for TCR sequencing at baseline, cycle 4 day 1, and cycle 7 day 1. The samples were drawn from a first-in-human, open-label, multicenter phase I dose-escalation trial of ivuxolimab. Adults with locally advanced or metastatic head and neck squamous cell, hepatocellular, melanoma or renal cell carcinoma were enrolled in the trial. Before TCR sequencing, CD4+ and CD8+ T cells were separately sorted from peripheral blood.

This sample was taken from a study of OX40 agonist ivuxolimab in advanced cancers. The study in broad terms: Ivuxolimab was a fully human IgG2 agonistic monoclonal antibody targeting the costimulatory receptor OX40 (CD134). Intravenous ivuxolimab was administered to patients every 2 weeks at six dose levels: 0.01, 0.1, 0.3, 1.5, 3 and 10 mg/kg. Of the 50 to 55 dose-escalation patients, hepatocellular carcinoma was present in around 20, melanoma in approximately 15, renal cell carcinoma in 9 and head and neck cancer in 9. In the dose-escalation cohort, 82.7% of patients were male, and the mean age was approximately 60 years, with a range of 23 to 79. Prior anti-PD-1, anti-PD-L1 or anti-CTLA-4 therapy was permitted, and 35% to 40% of dose-escalation patients had received checkpoint inhibitors. Partial responses occurred in three dose-escalation patients: two with cutaneous melanoma and one with hepatocellular carcinoma. The point of sequencing TCRbeta in the periphery was to test whether ivuxolimab changed TCR sequence diversity and drove clonal T-cell expansion. The paper reports the monotherapy dose-escalation portion (N = 52 patients) of the phase I ivuxolimab trial. Study-wide conclusions, independent of this receptor: Low levels of normalized T-cell clonal expansion were also seen in some patients who did not respond. Partial responders in the 0.1-3.0 mg/kg groups had among the lowest normalized peripheral clonal expansion, especially among CD8+ T cells. On average, CD8+ T cells showed more expanded clones than CD4+ T cells after ivuxolimab. At doses of 0.1 to 3.0 mg/kg, clonal expansion of both CD4+ and CD8+ T cells in blood was seen between baseline and week 6. Antigen specificity was not determined for the clonally expanded peripheral T cells.

This TCR was recovered from an adult with an advanced solid tumor such as melanoma, head and neck, liver or kidney cancer. This specimen was CD4+ or CD8+ T cells sorted from blood, taken in a trial of the OX40 agonist ivuxolimab.

The base sequence is TGCGCCAGCAGCCCCGGTTCCTCAGGTATTCAAACCGGGGAGCTGTTTTTT. Translation gives CASSPGSSGIQTGELFF. Rearrangement joined TRBV5-1 to TRBJ2-2; too little of a D gene remains to name it. CDR1 SGHRS and CDR2 YFSETQ were looked up in the germline V gene. The germline ends are 21 bases apart after V is trimmed by 4 bases and J by 5 bases. The CDR3 measures 17 amino acids from cysteine to phenylalanine. Only the CDR3 DNA stays, 51 bases, in frame from base 1.